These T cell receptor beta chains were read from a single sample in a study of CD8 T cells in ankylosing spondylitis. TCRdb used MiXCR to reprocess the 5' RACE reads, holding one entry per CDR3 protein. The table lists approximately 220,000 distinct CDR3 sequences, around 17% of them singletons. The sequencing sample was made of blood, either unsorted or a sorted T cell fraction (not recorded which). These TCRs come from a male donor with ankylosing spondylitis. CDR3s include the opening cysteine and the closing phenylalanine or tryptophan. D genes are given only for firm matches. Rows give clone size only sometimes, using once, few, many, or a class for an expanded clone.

TGTGCCAGCAGTTATGGACGGTTGAACACTGAAGCTTTCTTT CASSYGRLNTEAFF few TRBV6-5 NA TRBJ1-1
TGCGCCAGCAGCCCGAGGACAGGGGAAAACTCCTACGAGCAGTACTTC CASSPRTGENSYEQYF NA TRBV4-1 TRBD1 TRBJ2-7
TGCAGCTTCCTACAGGGACAGGCTGTTGAAGCTTTCTTT CSFLQGQAVEAFF NA TRBV29-1 TRBD1 TRBJ1-1
TGTGCCAGCAGCTTAGCGGGAGAAAACTACGAGCAGTACTTC CASSLAGENYEQYF few TRBV13 NA TRBJ2-7
TGTGCCAGTAGTTTCTACAGTGATGACACTGAAGCTTTCTTT CASSFYSDDTEAFF NA TRBV19 NA TRBJ1-1
TGTGCCAGCAGTTTTACCCCTAGCGGCACAGATACGCAGTATTTT CASSFTPSGTDTQYF many TRBV12-3/TRBV12-4 NA TRBJ2-3
TGTGCCCGCAGTTACTCCCCGGGAGCTAGCACAGATACGCAGTATTTT CARSYSPGASTDTQYF NA TRBV6-2/TRBV6-3 NA TRBJ2-3
TGTGCCATCAGTGAAAGGGATAGCGGGGCTTATGAGCAGTACTTC CAISERDSGAYEQYF NA TRBV10-3 TRBD2 TRBJ2-7
TGTGCCAGCAGTTTAATAAGTCCCGGGGAGCTGTTTTTT CASSLISPGELFF many TRBV12-3/TRBV12-4 NA TRBJ2-2
TGCAGTGCTAGGATTGTATCTACTAGCGGGGGGTTCTACAATGAGCAGTTCTTC CSARIVSTSGGFYNEQFF NA TRBV20-1 TRBD2 TRBJ2-1
TGTGCCAGCAGTTTATTCGTAGGACCTAGGTACACTGAAGCTTTCTTT CASSLFVGPRYTEAFF NA TRBV27 NA TRBJ1-1
TGTGCCAGCTCGGTTCTAGCGGGAGAGCCGTACGAGCAGTACTTC CASSVLAGEPYEQYF NA TRBV6-1 TRBD2 TRBJ2-7
TGTGCCAGCAGTTTAACAGCGAGAGATACGCAGTATTTT CASSLTARDTQYF NA TRBV27 NA TRBJ2-3
TGCGCCAGCAGCCAAGGGTTCAGGGACGAGCAGTACTTC CASSQGFRDEQYF many TRBV4-1 NA TRBJ2-7
TGTGCCAGCAGTGGACTAGATGGATTCTACGAGCAGTACTTC CASSGLDGFYEQYF many TRBV12-3/TRBV12-4 TRBD2 TRBJ2-7
TGTGCCAGCAGCTTAGGGGACAGAACCGGGGAGCTGTTTTTT CASSLGDRTGELFF NA TRBV11-2 TRBD1 TRBJ2-2
TGTGCCACCCTCGTGGGGGCAACCGGGGGAGAAAAACTGTTTTTT CATLVGATGGEKLFF NA TRBV6-1 NA TRBJ1-4
TGTGCCAGCAGCTTATTGGGACTAGCGGCAGACAATGAGCAGTTCTTC CASSLLGLAADNEQFF many TRBV7-9 TRBD2 TRBJ2-1
TGTGCCAGCAGCCCAGACAGGCATGTCACTGAAGCTTTCTTT CASSPDRHVTEAFF few TRBV7-9 NA TRBJ1-1
TGTGCCAGCAGCCAATTTCATCAGGGGGCGTTTTACAATGAGCAGTTCTTC CASSQFHQGAFYNEQFF NA TRBV3-1 TRBD1 TRBJ2-1
TGTGCCAGCAGTTACTTCCATCTCGCGGGGTCCACAGATACGCAGTATTTT CASSYFHLAGSTDTQYF few TRBV6-2/TRBV6-3 NA TRBJ2-3
TGTGCCACCAGCAGAGAAGGGGAAGCGGCGTCCTACAATGAGCAGTTCTTC CATSREGEAASYNEQFF NA TRBV15 NA TRBJ2-1
TGCGCCAGCAGCCAAGATCGGGTAGGGCCTTCCTACGAGCAGTACTTC CASSQDRVGPSYEQYF few TRBV4-3 NA TRBJ2-7
TGCAGTGCGGAAACCAGACAGGGGGGCTACGAGCAGTACTTC CSAETRQGGYEQYF NA TRBV20-1 TRBD1 TRBJ2-7
TGTGCCAGCAGCCCACTGGGACAGGGGTTGAGCTACGAGCAGTACTTC CASSPLGQGLSYEQYF few TRBV4-2 TRBD1 TRBJ2-7
TGTGCCAGCAGTTATCCGGGGACCGGGGAGCTGTTTTTT CASSYPGTGELFF NA TRBV6-5 NA TRBJ2-2
TGTGCCACCAGCACGGCTAGCGGGAGTGTCAATGAGCAGTTCTTC CATSTASGSVNEQFF few TRBV15 TRBD2 TRBJ2-1
TGTGCCAGCAGTTTATCAATGGGACTCGTCTCCTACGAGCAGTACTTC CASSLSMGLVSYEQYF many TRBV27 NA TRBJ2-7
TGCGCCAGCAGCCAGGAGCGGGAGCTCACAGATACGCAGTATTTT CASSQERELTDTQYF few TRBV4-3 TRBD2 TRBJ2-3